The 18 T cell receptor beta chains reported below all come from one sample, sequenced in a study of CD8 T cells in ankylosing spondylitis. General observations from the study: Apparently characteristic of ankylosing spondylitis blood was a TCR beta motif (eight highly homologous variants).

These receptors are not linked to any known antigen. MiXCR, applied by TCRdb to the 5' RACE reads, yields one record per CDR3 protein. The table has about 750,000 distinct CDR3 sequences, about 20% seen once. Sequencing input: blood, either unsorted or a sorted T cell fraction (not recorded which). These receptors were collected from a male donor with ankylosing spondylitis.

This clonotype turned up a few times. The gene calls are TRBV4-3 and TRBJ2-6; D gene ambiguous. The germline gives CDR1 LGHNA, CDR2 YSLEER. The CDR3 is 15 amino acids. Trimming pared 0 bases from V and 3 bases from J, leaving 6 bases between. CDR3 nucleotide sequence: TGCGCCAGCAGCCAAGAACATAATGGGGCCAACGTCCTGACTTTC. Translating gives CASSQEHNGANVLTF.

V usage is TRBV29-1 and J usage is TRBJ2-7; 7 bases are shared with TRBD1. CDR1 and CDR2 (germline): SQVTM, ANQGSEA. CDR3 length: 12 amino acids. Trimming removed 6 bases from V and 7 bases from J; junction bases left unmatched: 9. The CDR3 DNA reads TGCAGCGTCGAGGGGGCAGCTCGGGAGCAGTACTTC. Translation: CSVEGAAREQYF.

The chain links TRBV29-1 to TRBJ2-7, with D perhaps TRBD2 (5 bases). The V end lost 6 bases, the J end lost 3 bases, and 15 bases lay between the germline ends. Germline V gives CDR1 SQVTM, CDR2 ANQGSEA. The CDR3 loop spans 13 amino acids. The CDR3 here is CSVYTGSGYEQYF. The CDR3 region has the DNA TGCAGCGTCTACACGGGGTCCGGCTACGAGCAGTACTTC.

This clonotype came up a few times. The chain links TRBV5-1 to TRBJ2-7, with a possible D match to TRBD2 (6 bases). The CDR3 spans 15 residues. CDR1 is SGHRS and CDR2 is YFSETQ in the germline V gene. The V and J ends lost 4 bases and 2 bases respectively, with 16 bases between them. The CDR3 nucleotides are TGCGCCAGCAGCCTGCGTGGGCGGGGAGCCTACGAGCAGTACTTC. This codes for CASSLRGRGAYEQYF.

DNA for the CDR3: TGTGCCAGTAGTATAGTCGCAAAAGGAGCTCAAGAGACCCAGTACTTC. Translation: CASSIVAKGAQETQYF. This rearrangement joins TRBV19 to TRBJ2-5, with D hard to call. Germline assignment: CDR1 LNHDA and CDR2 SQIVND (reference sequence). Trimming cost V 1 base and J 2 bases, with 14 bases left between them. The CDR3 is 16 residues long.

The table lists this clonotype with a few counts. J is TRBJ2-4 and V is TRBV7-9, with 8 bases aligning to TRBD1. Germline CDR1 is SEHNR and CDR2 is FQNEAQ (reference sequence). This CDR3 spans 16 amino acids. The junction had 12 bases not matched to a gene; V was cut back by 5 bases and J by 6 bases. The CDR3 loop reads CASSDSGDRWPNIQYF. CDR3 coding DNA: TGTGCCAGCAGCGACTCCGGGGACAGGTGGCCAAACATTCAGTACTTC.

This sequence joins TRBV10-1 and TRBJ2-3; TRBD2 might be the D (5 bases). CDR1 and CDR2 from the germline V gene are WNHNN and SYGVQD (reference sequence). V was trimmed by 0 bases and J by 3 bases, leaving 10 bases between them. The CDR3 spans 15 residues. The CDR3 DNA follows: TGCGCCAGCAGTGAGTCGGACTGGTTAACAGATACGCAGTATTTT. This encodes CASSESDWLTDTQYF.

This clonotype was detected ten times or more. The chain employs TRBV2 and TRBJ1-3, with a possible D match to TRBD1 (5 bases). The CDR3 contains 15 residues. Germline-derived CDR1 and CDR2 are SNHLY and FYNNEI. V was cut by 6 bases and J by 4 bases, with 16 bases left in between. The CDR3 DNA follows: TGTGCCAGCAGGAGGACCCAGGGTACAGGAAACACCATATATTTT. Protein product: CASRRTQGTGNTIYF.

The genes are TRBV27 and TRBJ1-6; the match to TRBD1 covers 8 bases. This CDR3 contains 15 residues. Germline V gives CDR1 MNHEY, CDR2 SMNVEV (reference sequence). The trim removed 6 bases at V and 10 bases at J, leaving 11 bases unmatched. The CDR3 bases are TGTGCCAGCAGCGACGGACAGGGAAGAGGGTCACCCCTCCACTTT. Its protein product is CASSDGQGRGSPLHF.

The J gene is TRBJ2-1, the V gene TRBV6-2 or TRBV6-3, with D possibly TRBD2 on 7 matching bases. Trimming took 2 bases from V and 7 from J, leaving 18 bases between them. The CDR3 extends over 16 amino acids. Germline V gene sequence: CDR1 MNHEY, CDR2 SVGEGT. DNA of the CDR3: TGTGCCAGCAGTTACGTACCGGGGGGCTTAGAAAATGAGCAGTTCTTC. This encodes CASSYVPGGLENEQFF.

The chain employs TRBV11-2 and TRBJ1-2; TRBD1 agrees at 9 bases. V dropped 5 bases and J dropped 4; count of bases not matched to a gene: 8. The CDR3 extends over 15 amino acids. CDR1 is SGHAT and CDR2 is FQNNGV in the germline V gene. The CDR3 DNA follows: TGTGCCAGCAGCCTACTACAGGGGGCGGGCTATGGCTACACCTTC. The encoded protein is CASSLLQGAGYGYTF.

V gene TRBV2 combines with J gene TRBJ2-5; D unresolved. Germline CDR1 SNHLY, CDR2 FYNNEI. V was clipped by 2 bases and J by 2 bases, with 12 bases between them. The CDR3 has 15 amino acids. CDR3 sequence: CASSERRPVQETQYF. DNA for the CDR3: TGTGCCAGCAGTGAAAGGCGGCCAGTACAAGAGACCCAGTACTTC.

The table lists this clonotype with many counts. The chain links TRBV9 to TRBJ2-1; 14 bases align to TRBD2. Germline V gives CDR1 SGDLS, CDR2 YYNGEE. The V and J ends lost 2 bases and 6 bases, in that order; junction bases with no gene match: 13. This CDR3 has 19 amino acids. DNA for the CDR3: TGTGCCAGCAGCGTCAGGACAGGGGTGACTAGCGGGAGGGCCAATGAGCAGTTCTTC. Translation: CASSVRTGVTSGRANEQFF.

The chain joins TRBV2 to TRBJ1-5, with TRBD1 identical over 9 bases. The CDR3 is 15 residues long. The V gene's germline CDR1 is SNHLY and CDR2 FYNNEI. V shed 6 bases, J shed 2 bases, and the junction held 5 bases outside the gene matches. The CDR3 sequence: CASRRQGGGNQPQHF. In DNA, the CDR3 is TGTGCCAGCAGAAGACAGGGGGGTGGCAATCAGCCCCAGCATTTT.

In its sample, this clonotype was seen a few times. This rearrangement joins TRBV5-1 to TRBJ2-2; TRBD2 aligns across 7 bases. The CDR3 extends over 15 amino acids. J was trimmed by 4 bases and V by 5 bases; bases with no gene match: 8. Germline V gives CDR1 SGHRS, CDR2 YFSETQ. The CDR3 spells CASRMTSTATGELFF. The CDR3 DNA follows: TGCGCCAGCAGGATGACTAGCACAGCCACCGGGGAGCTGTTTTTT.

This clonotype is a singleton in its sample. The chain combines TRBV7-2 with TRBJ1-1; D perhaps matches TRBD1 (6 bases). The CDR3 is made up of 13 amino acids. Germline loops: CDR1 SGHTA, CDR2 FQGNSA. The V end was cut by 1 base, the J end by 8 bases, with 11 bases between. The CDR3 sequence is CASSLERGAEAFF. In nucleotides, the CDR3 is TGTGCCAGCAGCTTAGAGCGGGGGGCGGAAGCTTTCTTT.

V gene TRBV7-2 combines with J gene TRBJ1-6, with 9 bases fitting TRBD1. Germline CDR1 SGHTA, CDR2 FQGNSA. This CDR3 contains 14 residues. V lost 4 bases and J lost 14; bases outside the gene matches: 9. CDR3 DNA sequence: TGTGCCAGCAGCTCGACAGGGGGAACCGGGGCCCTCCACTTT. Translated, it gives CASSSTGGTGALHF.

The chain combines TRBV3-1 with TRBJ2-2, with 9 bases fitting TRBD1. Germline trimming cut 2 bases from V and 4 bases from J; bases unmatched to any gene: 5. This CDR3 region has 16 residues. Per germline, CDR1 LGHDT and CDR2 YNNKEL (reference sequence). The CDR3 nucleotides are TGTGCCAGCAGCCAAATGGGGACAGGGAGCACCGGGGAGCTGTTTTTT. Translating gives CASSQMGTGSTGELFF.